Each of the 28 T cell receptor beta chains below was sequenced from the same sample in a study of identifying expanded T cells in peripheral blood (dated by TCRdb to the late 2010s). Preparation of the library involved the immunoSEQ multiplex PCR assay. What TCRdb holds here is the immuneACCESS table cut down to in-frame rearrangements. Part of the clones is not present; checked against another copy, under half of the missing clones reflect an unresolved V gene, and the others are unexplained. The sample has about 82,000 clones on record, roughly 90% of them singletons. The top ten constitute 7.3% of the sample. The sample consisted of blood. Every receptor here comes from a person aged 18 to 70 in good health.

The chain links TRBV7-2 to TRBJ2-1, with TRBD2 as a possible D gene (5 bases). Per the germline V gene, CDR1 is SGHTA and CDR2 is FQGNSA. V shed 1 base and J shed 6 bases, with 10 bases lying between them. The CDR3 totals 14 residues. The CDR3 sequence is CASSLVGVSNEQFF. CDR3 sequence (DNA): TGTGCCAGCAGCTTAGTGGGAGTTAGCAATGAGCAGTTCTTC. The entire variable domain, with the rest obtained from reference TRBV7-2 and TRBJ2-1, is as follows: GAGVSQSPSNKVTEKGKDVELRCDPISGHTALYWYRQSLGQGLEFLIYFQGNSAPDKSGLPSDRFSAERTGGSVSTLTIQRTQQEDSAVYLCASSLVGVSNEQFFGPGTRLTVL.

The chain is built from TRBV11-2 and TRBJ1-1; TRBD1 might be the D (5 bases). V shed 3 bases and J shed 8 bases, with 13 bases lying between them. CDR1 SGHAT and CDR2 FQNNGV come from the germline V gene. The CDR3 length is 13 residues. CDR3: CASSFERQTEAFF. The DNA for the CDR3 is TGTGCCAGCAGCTTCGAGCGACAGACCGAAGCTTTCTTT.

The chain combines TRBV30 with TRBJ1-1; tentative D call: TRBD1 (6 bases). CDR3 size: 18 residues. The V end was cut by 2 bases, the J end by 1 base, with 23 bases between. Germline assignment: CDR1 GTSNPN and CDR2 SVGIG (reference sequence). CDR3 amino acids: CAWSSLVRGARGNTEAFF. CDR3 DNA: TGTGCCTGGAGTTCATTGGTAAGGGGGGCCCGCGGGAACACTGAAGCTTTCTTT. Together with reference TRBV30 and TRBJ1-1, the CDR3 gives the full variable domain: SQTIHQWPATLVQPVGSPLSLECTVEGTSNPNLYWYRQAAGRGLQLLFYSVGIGQISSEVPQNLSASRPQDRQFILSSKKLLLSDSGFYLCAWSSLVRGARGNTEAFFGQGTRLTVV.

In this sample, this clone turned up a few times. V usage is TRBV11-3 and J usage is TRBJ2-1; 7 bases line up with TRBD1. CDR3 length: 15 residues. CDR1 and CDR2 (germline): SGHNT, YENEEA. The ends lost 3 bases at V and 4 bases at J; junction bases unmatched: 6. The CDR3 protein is CASSLVRGQYNEQFF. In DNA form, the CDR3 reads TGTGCCAGCAGCTTGGTGAGGGGGCAATACAATGAGCAGTTCTTC.

The CDR3 protein is CASVSSGRAQFF. The CDR3 DNA reads as TGTGCCAGCGTATCTAGCGGGAGGGCCCAGTTCTTC. The rearrangement links TRBV27 to TRBJ2-1, with 12 bases fitting TRBD2. The V and J ends lost 8 bases and 13 bases, in that order; junction bases with no gene match: 6. The germline gives CDR1 MNHEY, CDR2 SMNVEV (reference sequence). This CDR3 region has 12 residues.

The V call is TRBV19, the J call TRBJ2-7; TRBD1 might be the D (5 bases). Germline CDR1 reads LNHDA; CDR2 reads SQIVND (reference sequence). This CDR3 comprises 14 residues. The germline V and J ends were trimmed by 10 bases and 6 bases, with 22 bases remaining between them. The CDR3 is CATSPGRGLGEQYF. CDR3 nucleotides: TGTGCCACCAGCCCAGGGCGTGGCTTAGGCGAGCAGTACTTC.

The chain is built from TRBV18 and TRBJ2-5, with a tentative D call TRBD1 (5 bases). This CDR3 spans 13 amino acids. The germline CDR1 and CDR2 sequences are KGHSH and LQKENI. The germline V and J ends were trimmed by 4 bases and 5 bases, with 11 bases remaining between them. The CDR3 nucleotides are TGTGCCAGCTCACTCCAGGGTCGGGAGACCCAGTACTTC. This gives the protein CASSLQGRETQYF.

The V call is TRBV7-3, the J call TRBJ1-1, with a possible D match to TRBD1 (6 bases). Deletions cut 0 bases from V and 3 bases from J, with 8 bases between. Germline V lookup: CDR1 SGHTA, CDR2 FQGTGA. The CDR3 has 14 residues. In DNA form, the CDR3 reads TGTGCCAGCAGCTTAACGAGGGGGGACACTGAAGCTTTCTTT. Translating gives CASSLTRGDTEAFF. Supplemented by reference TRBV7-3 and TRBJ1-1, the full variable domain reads GAGVSQTPSNKVTEKGKYVELRCDPISGHTALYWYRQSLGQGPEFLIYFQGTGAADDSGLPNDRFFAVRPEGSVSTLKIQRTERGDSAVYLCASSLTRGDTEAFFGQGTRLTVV.

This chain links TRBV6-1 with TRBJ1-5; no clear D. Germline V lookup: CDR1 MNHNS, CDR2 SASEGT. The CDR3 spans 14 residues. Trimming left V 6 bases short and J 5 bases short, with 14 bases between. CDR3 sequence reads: CASRPSPEDQPQHF. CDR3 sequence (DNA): TGTGCCAGCAGACCCTCGCCGGAGGATCAGCCCCAGCATTTT.

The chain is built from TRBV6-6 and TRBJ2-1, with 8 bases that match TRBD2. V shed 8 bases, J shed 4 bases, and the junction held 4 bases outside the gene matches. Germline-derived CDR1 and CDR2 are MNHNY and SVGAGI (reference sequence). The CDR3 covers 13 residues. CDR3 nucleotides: TGTGCCAGCCGAGTAGCGGGGTACAATGAGCAGTTCTTC. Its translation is CASRVAGYNEQFF.

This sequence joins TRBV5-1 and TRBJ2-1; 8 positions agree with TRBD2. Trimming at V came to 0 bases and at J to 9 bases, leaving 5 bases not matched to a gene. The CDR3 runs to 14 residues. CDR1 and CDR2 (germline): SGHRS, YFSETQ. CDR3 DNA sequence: TGCGCCAGCAGCTTGGGGGAGCGGGAGTTTGAGCAGTTCTTC. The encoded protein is CASSLGEREFEQFF.

CDR3 in amino acids: CASSYLANYGYTF. The DNA of the CDR3 is TGTGCCAGCAGTTACCTGGCTAACTATGGCTACACCTTC. The chain couples TRBV6-5 to TRBJ1-2; D ambiguous. The CDR3 extends over 13 amino acids. V was cut by 2 bases and J by 0 bases, with 4 bases left in between. Germline-derived CDR1 and CDR2 are MNHEY and SVGAGI.

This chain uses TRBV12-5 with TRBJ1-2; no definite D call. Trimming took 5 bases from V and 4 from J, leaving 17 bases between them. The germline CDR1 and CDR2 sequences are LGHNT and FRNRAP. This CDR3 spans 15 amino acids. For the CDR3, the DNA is TGTGCTAGTGGTCCCCGATCCGAAGAACCCTATGGCTACACCTTC. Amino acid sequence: CASGPRSEEPYGYTF.

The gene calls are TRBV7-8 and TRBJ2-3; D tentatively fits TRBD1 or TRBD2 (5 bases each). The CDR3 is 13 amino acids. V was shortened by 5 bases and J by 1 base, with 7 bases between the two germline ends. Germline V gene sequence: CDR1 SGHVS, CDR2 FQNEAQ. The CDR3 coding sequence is TGTGCCAGCAGCCTGGGACGCACAGATACGCAGTATTTT. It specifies CASSLGRTDTQYF.

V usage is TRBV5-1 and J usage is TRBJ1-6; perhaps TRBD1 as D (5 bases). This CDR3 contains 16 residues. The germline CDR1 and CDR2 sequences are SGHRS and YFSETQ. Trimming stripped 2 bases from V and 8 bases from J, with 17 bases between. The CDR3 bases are TGCGCCAGCAGCTTTGGGCAGGGCGGTCTGGATTCACCCCTCCACTTT. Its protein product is CASSFGQGGLDSPLHF.

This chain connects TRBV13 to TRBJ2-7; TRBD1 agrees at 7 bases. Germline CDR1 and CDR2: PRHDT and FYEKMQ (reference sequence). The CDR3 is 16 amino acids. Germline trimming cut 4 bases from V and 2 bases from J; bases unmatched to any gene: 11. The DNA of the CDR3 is TGTGCCAGCAGCTCCCGTAACAGGGGCCTTGCCTACGAGCAGTACTTC. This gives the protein CASSSRNRGLAYEQYF. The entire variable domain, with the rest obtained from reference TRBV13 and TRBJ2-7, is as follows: AAGVIQSPRHLIKEKRETATLKCYPIPRHDTVYWYQQGPGQDPQFLISFYEKMQSDKGSIPDRFSAQQFSDYHSELNMSSLELGDSALYFCASSSRNRGLAYEQYFGPGTRLTVT.

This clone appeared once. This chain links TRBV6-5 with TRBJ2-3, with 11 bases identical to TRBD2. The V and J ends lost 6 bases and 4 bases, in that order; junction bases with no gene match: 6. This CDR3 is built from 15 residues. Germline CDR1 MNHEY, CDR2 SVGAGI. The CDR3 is CASSLTSGSPDTQYF. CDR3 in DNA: TGTGCCAGCAGCCTAACTAGCGGGAGTCCAGATACGCAGTATTTT.

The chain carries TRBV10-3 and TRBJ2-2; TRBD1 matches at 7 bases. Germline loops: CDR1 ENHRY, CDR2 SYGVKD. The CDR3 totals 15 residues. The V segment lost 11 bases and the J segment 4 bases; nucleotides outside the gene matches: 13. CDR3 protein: CASQGRQGGTGELFF. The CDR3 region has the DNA TGTGCCTCCCAAGGAAGACAGGGTGGCACCGGGGAGCTGTTTTTT.

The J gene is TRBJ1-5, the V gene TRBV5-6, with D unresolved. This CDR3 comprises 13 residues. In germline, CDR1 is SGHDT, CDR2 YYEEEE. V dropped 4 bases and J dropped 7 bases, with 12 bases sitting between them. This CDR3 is CASSPGVDQPQHF. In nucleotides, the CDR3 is TGTGCCAGCAGCCCGGGAGTGGACCAGCCCCAGCATTTT.

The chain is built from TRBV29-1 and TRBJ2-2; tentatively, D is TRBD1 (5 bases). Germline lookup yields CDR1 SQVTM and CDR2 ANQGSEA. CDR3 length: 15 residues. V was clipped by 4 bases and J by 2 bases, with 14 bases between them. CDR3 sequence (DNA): TGCAGCGTTGCGTACAGGACAACCAACACCGGGGAGCTGTTTTTT. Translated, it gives CSVAYRTTNTGELFF.

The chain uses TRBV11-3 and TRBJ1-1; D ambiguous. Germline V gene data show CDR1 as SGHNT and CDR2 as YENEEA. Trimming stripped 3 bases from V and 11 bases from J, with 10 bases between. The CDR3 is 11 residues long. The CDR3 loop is CASSFGGSAFF. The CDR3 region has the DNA TGTGCCAGCAGCTTCGGCGGGAGCGCTTTCTTT.

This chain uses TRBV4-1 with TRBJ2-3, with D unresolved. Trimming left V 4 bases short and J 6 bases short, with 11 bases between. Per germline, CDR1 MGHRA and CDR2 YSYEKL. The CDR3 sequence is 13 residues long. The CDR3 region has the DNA TGCGCCAGCAGCCCGTTTGGCATGGATACGCAGTATTTT. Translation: CASSPFGMDTQYF.

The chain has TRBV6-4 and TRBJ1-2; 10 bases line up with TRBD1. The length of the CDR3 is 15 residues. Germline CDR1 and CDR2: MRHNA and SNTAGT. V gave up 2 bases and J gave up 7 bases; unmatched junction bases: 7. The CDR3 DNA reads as TGTGCCAGCAGTGACCCGGGACAGGGGATAGGTGGCTACACCTTC. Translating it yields CASSDPGQGIGGYTF.

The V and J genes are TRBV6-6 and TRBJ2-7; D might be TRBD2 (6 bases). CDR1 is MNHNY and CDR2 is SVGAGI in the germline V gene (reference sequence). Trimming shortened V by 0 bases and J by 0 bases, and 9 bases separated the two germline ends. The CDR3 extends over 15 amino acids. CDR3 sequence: CASSYSRDSSYEQYF. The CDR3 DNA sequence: TGTGCCAGCAGTTACTCGCGGGACTCCTCCTACGAGCAGTACTTC.

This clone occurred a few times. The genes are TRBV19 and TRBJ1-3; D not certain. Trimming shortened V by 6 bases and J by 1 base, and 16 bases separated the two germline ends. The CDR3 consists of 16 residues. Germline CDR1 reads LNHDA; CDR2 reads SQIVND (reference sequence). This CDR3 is CASRPDRTVSGNTIYF. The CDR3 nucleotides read TGTGCCAGTAGGCCGGACCGGACCGTTTCTGGAAACACCATATATTTT.

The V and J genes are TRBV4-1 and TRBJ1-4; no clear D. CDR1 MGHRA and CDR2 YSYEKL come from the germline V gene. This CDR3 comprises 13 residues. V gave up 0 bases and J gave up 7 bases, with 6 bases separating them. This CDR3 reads CASSQEGREKLFF. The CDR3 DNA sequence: TGCGCCAGCAGCCAAGAGGGTCGTGAAAAACTGTTTTTT.

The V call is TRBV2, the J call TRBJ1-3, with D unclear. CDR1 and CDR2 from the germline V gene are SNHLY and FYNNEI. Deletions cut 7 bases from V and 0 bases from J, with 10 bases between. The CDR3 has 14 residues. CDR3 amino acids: CASKGSVSGNTIYF. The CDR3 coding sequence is TGTGCCAGCAAGGGAAGCGTCTCTGGAAACACCATATATTTT.

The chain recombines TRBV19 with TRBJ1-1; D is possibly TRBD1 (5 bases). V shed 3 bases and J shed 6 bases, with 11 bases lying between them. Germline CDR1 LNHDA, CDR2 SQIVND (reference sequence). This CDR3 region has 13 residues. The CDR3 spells CASSIRDYPEAFF. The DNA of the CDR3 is TGTGCCAGTAGTATTAGGGACTATCCTGAAGCTTTCTTT.